The present TCR beta chain was sequenced within a study of cytomegalovirus exposure and HLA in healthy donors. General study findings and limits: On later analysis, the bulk of CMV-associated TCR beta chains appeared to be HLA-restricted.

The CDR3 is 14 amino acids. Germline CDR1 reads SEHNR; CDR2 reads FQNEAQ (reference sequence). Trimming cost V 0 bases and J 0 bases, with 6 bases left between them. 13 Jbeta primers and 60 Vbeta primers were used for the PCR. Clones were read by immunoSEQ multiplex PCR, and TCRdb kept only the in-frame ones, dropping some. This table holds around 40,000 clones, 64% found once. Concerning this clone: Its matching antigen is unknown.

Sequencing used PBMCs. The rearrangement joins TRBV7-9 to TRBJ2-7; possible D gene TRBD2, 6 bases. The TCR sequence derives from a human donor in good health. The DNA for the CDR3 is TGTGCCAGCAGCTTAGCGGGGGGCTCCTACGAGCAGTACTTC. Its translation is CASSLAGGSYEQYF.